A single T cell receptor (beta chain) is shown here with its context. These data come from a study of shared clonotypes between healthy human individuals. Overall study context: Three plates were used per donor for CD4 naive, three for CD4 memory, two for CD8 naive and one for CD8 memory.

Selected positively for CCR7 and CD45RO-negative, naive CD8 cells excluded terminally differentiated effector memory CD45RA+ cells. Donors comprised healthy HIV-negative adults lacking recent acute infections or vaccinations. V was pared by 5 bases and J by 4 bases, with 7 bases of the junction left unmatched. Germline lookup yields CDR1 PRHDT and CDR2 FYEKMQ (reference sequence). This CDR3 comprises 15 residues. Sorted subsets were amplified in replicate PCRs using about 210 ng DNA, 32,000 or so T cell genomes. Some clones are missing from TCRdb's copy, which holds only in-frame ones; the method was immunoSEQ multiplex PCR. The sample has around 2,000,000 clones, less than 95% seen once.

Input material: naive CD8+ T cells sorted from blood. This chain uses TRBV13 with TRBJ2-7, with 11 nucleotides matching TRBD1. This clonotype was sampled from a man between 18 and 35 years old in good health. The CDR3 bases are TGTGCCAGCAGCCAATCCGGGACAGGGGGTTACGAGCAGTACTTC. Translating it yields CASSQSGTGGYEQYF.